This T cell receptor (beta chain) derives from a study of siplizumab effects on memory and regulatory T cells. From germline, CDR1 is MDHEN and CDR2 SYDVKM. This CDR3 has 12 residues. Trimming pared 3 bases from V and 1 base from J, leaving 3 bases between. For this clone: What it binds is unknown.

The method was immunoSEQ multiplex PCR; TCRdb's version includes in-frame clones alone and lacks a portion of them. The data hold about 57,000 clones, with over 65% observed a single time. Whole-study results and caveats: Among sequences traceable to unstimulated CD4+ memory cells, alloreactive ones were significantly reduced by siplizumab. Naive T cells looked more diverse than memory cells, and they looked like major contributors to the alloresponse.

The sample comprised memory CD4+ T cells sorted from blood. The clonotype originates from a human donor in good health. The rearrangement links TRBV28 to TRBJ2-5; D is unclear. CDR3 region: CASSLVQETQYF. The CDR3 DNA follows: TGTGCCAGCAGTTTGGTCCAAGAGACCCAGTACTTC.